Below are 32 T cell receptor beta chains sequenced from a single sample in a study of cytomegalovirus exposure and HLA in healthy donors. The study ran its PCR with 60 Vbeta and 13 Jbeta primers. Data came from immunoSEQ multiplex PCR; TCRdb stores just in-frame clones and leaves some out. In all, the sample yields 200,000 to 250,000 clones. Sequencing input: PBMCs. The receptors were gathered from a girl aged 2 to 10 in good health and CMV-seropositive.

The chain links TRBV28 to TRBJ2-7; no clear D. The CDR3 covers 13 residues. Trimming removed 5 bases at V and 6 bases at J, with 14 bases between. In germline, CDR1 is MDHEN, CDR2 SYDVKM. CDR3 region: CASSRPGKSEQYF. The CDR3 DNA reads TGTGCCAGCAGTCGTCCTGGTAAGAGCGAGCAGTACTTC.

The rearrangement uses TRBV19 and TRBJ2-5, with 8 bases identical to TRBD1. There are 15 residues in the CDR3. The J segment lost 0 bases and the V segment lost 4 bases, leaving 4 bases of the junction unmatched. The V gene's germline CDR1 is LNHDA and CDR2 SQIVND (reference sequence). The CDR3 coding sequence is TGTGCCAGTAGTACCAGGGGGCGGTACCAAGAGACCCAGTACTTC. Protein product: CASSTRGRYQETQYF.

CDR3 amino acids: CASSRQQGKNSPLHF. The CDR3 bases are TGTGCCAGCAGTCGACAACAGGGGAAAAATTCACCCCTCCACTTT. The V gene is TRBV5-4, the J gene TRBJ1-6, with 7 bases lining up with TRBD1. After removal of 5 bases from V and 7 bases from J, the junction contained 9 bases not matched to a gene. Germline loops: CDR1 SGHNT, CDR2 YYREEE (reference sequence). This CDR3 comprises 15 residues.

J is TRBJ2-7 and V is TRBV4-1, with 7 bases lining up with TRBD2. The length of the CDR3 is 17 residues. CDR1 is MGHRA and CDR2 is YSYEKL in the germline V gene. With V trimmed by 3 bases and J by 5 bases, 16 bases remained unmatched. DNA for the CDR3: TGCGCCAGCAGCCAGGGGTGGGAGGGAGGAAGGTTTAACGAGCAGTACTTC. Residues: CASSQGWEGGRFNEQYF.

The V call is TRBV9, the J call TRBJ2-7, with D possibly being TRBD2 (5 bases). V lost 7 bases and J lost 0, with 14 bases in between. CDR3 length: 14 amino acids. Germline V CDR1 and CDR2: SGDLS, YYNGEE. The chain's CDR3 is CASSTAESSYEQYF. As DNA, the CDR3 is TGTGCCAGCTCTACAGCGGAGAGCTCCTACGAGCAGTACTTC.

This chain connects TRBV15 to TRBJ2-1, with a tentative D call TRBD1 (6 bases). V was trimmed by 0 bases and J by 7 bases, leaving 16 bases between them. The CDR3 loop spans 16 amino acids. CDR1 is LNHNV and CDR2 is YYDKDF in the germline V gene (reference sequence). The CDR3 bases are TGTGCCACCAGCAGAGAGCAGGGGCCACGAGGGAATGAGCAGTTCTTC. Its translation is CATSREQGPRGNEQFF.

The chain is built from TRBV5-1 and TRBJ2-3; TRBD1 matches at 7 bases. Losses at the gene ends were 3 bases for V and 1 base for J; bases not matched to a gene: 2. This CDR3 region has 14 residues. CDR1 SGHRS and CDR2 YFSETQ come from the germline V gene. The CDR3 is CASSWDSGTDTQYF. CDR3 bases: TGCGCCAGCAGCTGGGACAGCGGCACAGATACGCAGTATTTT.

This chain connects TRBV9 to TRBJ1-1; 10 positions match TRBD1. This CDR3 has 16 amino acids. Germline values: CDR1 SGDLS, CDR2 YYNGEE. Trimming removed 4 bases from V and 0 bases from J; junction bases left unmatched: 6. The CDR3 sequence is CASSPRDRGLNTEAFF. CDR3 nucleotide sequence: TGTGCCAGCAGCCCCCGGGACAGGGGATTGAACACTGAAGCTTTCTTT.

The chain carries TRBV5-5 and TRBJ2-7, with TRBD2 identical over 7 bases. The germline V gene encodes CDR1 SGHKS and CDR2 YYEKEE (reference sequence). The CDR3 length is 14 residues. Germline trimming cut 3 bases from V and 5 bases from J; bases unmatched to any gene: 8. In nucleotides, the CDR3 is TGTGCCAGCAGCTCAGGACTAGGGTGGAACGAGCAGTACTTC. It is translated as CASSSGLGWNEQYF.

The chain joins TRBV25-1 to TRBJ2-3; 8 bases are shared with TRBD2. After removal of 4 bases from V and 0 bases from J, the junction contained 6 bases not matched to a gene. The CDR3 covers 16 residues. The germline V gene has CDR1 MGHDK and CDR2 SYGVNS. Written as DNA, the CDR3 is TGTGCCAGCAGTGTTTATAGCGGGATTAGCACAGATACGCAGTATTTT. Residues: CASSVYSGISTDTQYF.

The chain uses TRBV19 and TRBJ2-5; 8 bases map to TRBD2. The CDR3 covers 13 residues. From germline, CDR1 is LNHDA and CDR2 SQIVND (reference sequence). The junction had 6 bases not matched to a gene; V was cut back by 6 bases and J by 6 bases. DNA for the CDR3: TGTGCCAGTAGGGGGAGCGGGAGAAAGACCCAGTACTTC. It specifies CASRGSGRKTQYF.

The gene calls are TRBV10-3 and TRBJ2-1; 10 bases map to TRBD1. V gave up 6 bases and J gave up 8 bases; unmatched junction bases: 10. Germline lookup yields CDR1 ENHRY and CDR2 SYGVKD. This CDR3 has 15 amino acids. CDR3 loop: CAISAGTGVKHEQFF. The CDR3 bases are TGTGCCATCAGCGCCGGGACAGGGGTGAAACATGAGCAGTTCTTC.

CDR3 DNA sequence: TGTGCCAGCAGCCCCAGCCGGGACAGAGTAATTTCGAACACCGGGGAGCTGTTTTTT. Encoded protein: CASSPSRDRVISNTGELFF. The chain recombines TRBV7-8 with TRBJ2-2; 7 bases line up with TRBD1. Germline V gene data show CDR1 as SGHVS and CDR2 as FQNEAQ. The CDR3 length is 19 residues. J gave up 0 bases and V 5 bases, and 15 bases lay outside the gene matches.

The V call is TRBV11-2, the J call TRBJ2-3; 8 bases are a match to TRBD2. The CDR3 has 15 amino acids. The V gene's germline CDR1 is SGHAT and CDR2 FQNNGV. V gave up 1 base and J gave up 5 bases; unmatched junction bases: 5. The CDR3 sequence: CASSLAGLEGDTQYF. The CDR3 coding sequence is TGTGCCAGCAGCTTAGCGGGACTAGAGGGAGATACGCAGTATTTT.

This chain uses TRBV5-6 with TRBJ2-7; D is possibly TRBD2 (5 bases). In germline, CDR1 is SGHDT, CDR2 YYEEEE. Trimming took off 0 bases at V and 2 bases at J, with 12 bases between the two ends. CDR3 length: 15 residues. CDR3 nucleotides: TGTGCCAGCAGCTTGGCCGGGGTGGAAACCTACGAGCAGTACTTC. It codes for CASSLAGVETYEQYF.

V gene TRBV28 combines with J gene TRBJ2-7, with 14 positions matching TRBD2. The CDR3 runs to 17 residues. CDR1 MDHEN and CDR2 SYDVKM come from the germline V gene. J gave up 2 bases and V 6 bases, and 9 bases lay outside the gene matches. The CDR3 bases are TGTGCCAGCAGATCCACACGGGGACTAGCGGGAGCCTACGAGCAGTACTTC. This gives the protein CASRSTRGLAGAYEQYF.

CDR3 sequence reads: CASSTGSDEKLFF. The DNA for the CDR3 is TGTGCCAGCAGTACAGGATCCGATGAAAAACTGTTTTTT. The chain joins TRBV28 to TRBJ1-4; TRBD1 is a possible D gene (5 bases). The CDR3 runs to 13 residues. Between the trimmed V and J ends, which lost 5 bases and 6 bases, there was a span of 10 bases. The germline V gene encodes CDR1 MDHEN and CDR2 SYDVKM.

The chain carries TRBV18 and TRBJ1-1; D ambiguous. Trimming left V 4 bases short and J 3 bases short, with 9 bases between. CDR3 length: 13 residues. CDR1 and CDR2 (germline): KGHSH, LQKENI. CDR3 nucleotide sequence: TGTGCCAGCTCACTCAGGAGGGACACTGAAGCTTTCTTT. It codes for CASSLRRDTEAFF.

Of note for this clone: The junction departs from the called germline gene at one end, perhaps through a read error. The CDR3, as DNA: TGTGCCAGCAGCTTAGGGTCCGCCCACCTTGAAGCCTTT. Translated, it gives CASSLGSAHLEAF. V is TRBV11-1 and J is TRBJ1-1; D call uncertain. This CDR3 is 13 amino acids long. Germline V CDR1 and CDR2: SGHAT, FQDESV (reference sequence).

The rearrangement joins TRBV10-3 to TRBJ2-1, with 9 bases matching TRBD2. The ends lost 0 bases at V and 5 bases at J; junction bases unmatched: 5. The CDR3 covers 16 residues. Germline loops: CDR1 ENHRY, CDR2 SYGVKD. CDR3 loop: CAISESWTSDNNEQFF. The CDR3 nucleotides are TGTGCCATCAGTGAGTCTTGGACTAGCGATAACAATGAGCAGTTCTTC.

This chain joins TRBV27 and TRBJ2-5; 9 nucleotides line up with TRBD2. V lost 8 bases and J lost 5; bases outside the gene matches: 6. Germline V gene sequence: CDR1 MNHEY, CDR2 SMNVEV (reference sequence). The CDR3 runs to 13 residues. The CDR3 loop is CASSLSGSETQYF. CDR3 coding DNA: TGTGCCAGCTCGCTTAGCGGGAGCGAGACCCAGTACTTC.

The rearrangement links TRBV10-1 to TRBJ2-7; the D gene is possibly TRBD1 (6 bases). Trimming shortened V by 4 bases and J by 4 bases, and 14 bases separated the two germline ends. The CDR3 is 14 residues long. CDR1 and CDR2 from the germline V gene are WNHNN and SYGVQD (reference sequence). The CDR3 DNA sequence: TGCGCCAGCAGTGCGAGGACAGAGGTGTACGAGCAGTACTTC. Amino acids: CASSARTEVYEQYF.

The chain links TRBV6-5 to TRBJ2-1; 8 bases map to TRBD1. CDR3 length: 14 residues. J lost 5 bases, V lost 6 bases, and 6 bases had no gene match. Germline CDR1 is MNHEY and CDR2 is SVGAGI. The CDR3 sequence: CASSRRTGNNEQFF. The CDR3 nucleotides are TGTGCCAGCAGCCGCAGGACAGGGAACAATGAGCAGTTCTTC.

CDR3: CASSEGTSAYNEQFF. CDR3 DNA: TGTGCCAGCAGCGAAGGGACTAGCGCTTACAATGAGCAGTTCTTC. This sequence joins TRBV7-9 and TRBJ2-1, with TRBD2 identical over 10 bases. Germline-derived CDR1 and CDR2 are SEHNR and FQNEAQ (reference sequence). Unmatched junction bases numbered 5, after V lost 5 bases and J lost 4 bases. The CDR3 consists of 15 residues.

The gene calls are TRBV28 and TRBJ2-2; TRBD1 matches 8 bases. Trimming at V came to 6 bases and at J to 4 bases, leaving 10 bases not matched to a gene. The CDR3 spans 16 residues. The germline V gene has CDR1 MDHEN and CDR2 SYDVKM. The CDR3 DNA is TGTGCCAGCAGCTATGCCCTCGGACAGGGCACCGGGGAGCTGTTTTTT. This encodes CASSYALGQGTGELFF. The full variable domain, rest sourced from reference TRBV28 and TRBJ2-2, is DVKVTQSSRYLVKRTGEKVFLECVQDMDHENMFWYRQDPGLGLRLIYFSYDVKMKEKGDIPEGYSVSREKKERFSLILESASTNQTSMYLCASSYALGQGTGELFFGEGSRLTVL.

This CDR3 is CASRDRYSYNEQFF. CDR3 in DNA: TGTGCCAGCAGGGACAGATACTCCTACAATGAGCAGTTCTTC. The rearrangement links TRBV27 to TRBJ2-1; weak D call: TRBD1 (6 bases). The CDR3 totals 14 residues. The V gene's germline CDR1 is MNHEY and CDR2 SMNVEV (reference sequence). V lost 6 bases and J lost 0, with 9 bases in between.

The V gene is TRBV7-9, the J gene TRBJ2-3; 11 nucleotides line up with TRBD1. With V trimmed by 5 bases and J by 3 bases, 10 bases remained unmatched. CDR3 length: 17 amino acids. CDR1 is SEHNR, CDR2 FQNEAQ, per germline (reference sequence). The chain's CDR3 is CASSASPWDRGTDTQYF. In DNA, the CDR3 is TGTGCCAGCAGCGCCAGCCCCTGGGACAGGGGGACAGATACGCAGTATTTT.

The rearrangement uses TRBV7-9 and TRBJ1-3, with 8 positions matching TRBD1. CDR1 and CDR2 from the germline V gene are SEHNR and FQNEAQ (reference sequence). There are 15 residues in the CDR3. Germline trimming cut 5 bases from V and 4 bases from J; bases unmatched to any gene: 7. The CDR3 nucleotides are TGTGCCAGCAGCATGAGACAGGGGCGGGGAAACACCATATATTTT. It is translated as CASSMRQGRGNTIYF.

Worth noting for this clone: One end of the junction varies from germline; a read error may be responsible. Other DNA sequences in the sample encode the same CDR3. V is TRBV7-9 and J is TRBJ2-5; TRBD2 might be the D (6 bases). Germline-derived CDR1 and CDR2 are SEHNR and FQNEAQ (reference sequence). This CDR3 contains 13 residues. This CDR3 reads CASSFRGMETQYF. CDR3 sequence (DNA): TGTGCCAGTAGCTTCCGGGGGATGGAGACCCAGTACTTC. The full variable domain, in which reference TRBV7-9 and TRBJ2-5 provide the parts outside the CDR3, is DTGVSQNPRHKITKRGQNVTFRCDPISEHNRLYWYRQTLGQGPEFLTYFQNEAQLEKSRLLSDRFSAERPKGSFSTLEIQRTEQGDSAMYLCASSFRGMETQYFGPGTRLLVL.

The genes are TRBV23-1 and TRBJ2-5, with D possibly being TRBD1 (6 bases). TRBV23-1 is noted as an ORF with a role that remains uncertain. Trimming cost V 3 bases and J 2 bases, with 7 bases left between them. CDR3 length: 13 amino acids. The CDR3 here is CASSQRGQETQYF. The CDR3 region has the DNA TGCGCCAGCAGTCAGAGGGGGCAAGAGACCCAGTACTTC.

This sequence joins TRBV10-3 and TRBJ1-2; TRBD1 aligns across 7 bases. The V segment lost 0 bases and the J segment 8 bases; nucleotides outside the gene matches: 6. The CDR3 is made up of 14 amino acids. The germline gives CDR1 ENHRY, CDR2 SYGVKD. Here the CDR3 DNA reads TGTGCCATCAGTGAGTCGCGACAGGGAGAAGGCTACACCTTC. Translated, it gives CAISESRQGEGYTF.

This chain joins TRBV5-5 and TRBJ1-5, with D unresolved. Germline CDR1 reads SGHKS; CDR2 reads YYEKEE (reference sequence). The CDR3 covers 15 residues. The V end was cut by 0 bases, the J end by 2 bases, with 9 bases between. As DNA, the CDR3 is TGTGCCAGCAGCTTGGGGCCGCTGGGCAATCAGCCCCAGCATTTT. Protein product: CASSLGPLGNQPQHF. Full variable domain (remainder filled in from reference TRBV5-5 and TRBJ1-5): DAGVTQSPTHLIKTRGQQVTLRCSPISGHKSVSWYQQVLGQGPQFIFQYYEKEERGRGNFPDRFSARQFPNYSSELNVNALLLGDSALYLCASSLGPLGNQPQHFGDGTRLSIL.